Here is one TCR beta chain with its context. What it binds is unknown. The sample is drawn from a study of chemoradiotherapy in HPV16-positive cancers. Overall study context: Candidate HPV-specific clones and shared TCR motifs came from two HPV16-positive patients.

Samples were taken several times over chemoradiotherapy. The length of the CDR3 is 16 residues. Deletions cut 3 bases from V and 4 bases from J, with 14 bases between. Germline CDR1 is SGHTS and CDR2 is YDEGEE. TCRdb's table, derived via immunoSEQ multiplex PCR, lists solely in-frame clones and lacks some. Of around 6,200 clones listed, 65% to 75% are singletons. General study results and limits: HPV-responsive T-cell expansion during chemoradiotherapy was linked to improved recurrence-free survival in HPV16-positive patients. Non-HPV-specific T cells did not expand in tumors during treatment, whereas candidate HPV-specific clones and E7-related motifs did.

Sequenced here: tumor tissue, sampled from a patient who underwent chemoradiotherapy. This clonotype was obtained from a human donor with HPV-associated anogenital cancer. The J gene is TRBJ2-6, the V gene TRBV5-8; D possibly corresponds to TRBD1 (7 bases). The CDR3 reads CASSWGATGGANVLTF. In nucleotides, the CDR3 is TGTGCCAGCAGCTGGGGGGCGACAGGGGGGGCCAACGTCCTGACTTTC. Combining the CDR3 with reference TRBV5-8 and TRBJ2-6 gives the whole variable domain EAGVTQSPTHLIKTRGQQATLRCSPISGHTSVYWYQQALGLGLQFLLWYDEGEERNRGNFPPRFSGRQFPNYSSELNVNALELEDSALYLCASSWGATGGANVLTFGAGSRLTVL.